Reported below is one T cell receptor beta chain. This clone was counted between two and nine times. It lacks a known antigen. No base-level quality is on record; no much larger clone is a single base apart. This entry belongs to a study of blood T cell repertoires in COVID-19 (dated by TCRdb to the early 2020s). With regard to the full study: Collaborator samples came from the United States, Italy and Spain and covered acute and convalescent phases of COVID-19. The prospective study material was composed of cDNA or gDNA derived from T cells, B-cell-depleted T cells, or PBMCs. Subjects who had been exposed to COVID-19, were actively infected with it, or had recovered from it provided the deeply sampled blood TCRbeta repertoires that made up the dataset. The repertoires were made available in a free public database intended to serve as a resource for research on the immune response to SARS-CoV-2. The samples were drawn from two sources: the first 160 participants of the ongoing ImmuneRACE study, and over 950 subjects contributed by 6 global collaborators. The sample metadata nearly always contained a de-identified subject ID, COVID-19 status, age in years and sex. Where HLA class I and class II types were available, the types were taken from metadata supplied by the sample provider, not from assay-based typing. Overall study outcomes, separate from this receptor: The quantity of clinical and demographic metadata differed by source and by participant and was supplied without curation.

TCRbeta CDR3 regions were amplified from genomic DNA by means of the immunoSEQ Assay, a bias-controlled multiplex PCR. Under the source paper's analysis protocol: The number of nucleated cells in each sample was estimated by amplification of reference gene primers within the assay. To quantify the absolute abundance of each unique TCRbeta CDR3 rearrangement, sequence reads were collapsed and filtered. For each sample, productive Simpson clonality was calculated as the square root of Simpson's diversity index over productive rearrangements. TCRdb mirrors the immuneACCESS table, restricted to in-frame sequences. Some clones are absent from its copies; in checked studies, under half trace to an unresolved V gene, and the reason for the others is unknown. The DNA gave D and trimming, while V, J and clone size come from that table. In this sample the table shows 200,000 to 250,000 clones, roughly 88% of which occur a single time. Of the sample, about 12% falls within the top ten clones.

The germline V gene encodes CDR1 MNHEY and CDR2 SVGEGT. The CDR3 starts with the cysteine, ends with the phenylalanine, and has 21 residues. The read is trimmed to its CDR3 DNA, 63 bases read in frame from base 1. The junction shows trimming of 6 bases on V and 7 bases on J, and the gene matches do not reach 25 bases of it. Each collaborating institution followed its own protocols to collect whole blood in K2EDTA tubes. For TCRbeta analysis, collaborator samples were shipped as frozen whole blood, as isolated PBMCs, or as DNA extracted from either sample type. The sample was peripheral blood. Rearrangement joined TRBV6-2 or TRBV6-3 to TRBJ2-4; 12 nucleotides in the junction match TRBD2. This clonotype originated in a man aged 80 or over with acute or convalescent COVID-19. The nucleotide sequence reads TGTGCCAGCAGCCTACGAGGGTTGGGGCTGCTAGCGGGGGGGCCGACGAACATTCAGTACTTC. It translates to CASSLRGLGLLAGGPTNIQYF.